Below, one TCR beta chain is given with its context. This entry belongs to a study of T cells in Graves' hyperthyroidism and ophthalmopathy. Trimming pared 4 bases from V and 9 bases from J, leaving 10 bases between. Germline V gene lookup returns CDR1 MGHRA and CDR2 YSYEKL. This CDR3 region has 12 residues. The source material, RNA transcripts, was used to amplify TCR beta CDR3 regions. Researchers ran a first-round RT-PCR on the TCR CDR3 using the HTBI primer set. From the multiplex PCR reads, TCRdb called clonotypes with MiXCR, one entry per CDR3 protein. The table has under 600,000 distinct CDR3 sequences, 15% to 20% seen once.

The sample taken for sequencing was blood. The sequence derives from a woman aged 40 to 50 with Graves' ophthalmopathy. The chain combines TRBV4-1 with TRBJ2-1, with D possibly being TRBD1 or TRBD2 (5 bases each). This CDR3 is CASSRGVAEQFF. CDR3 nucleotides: TGCGCCAGCAGCCGAGGGGTGGCTGAGCAGTTCTTC.